This T cell receptor (beta chain) was sequenced for a study of human T cells and chemical hapten exposure. Study-level information: DPC (0.01%) was patch tested on the upper back and read at 6 days. Study-level results: DPC sensitization left the count of TCRs above 1 in 1000 unchanged. Expanded TCRs were compared with controls, and the expanded TCRs formed significantly more large CDR3 similarity clusters.

The CDR3 totals 16 residues. The germline V and J ends were trimmed by 6 bases and 4 bases, with 19 bases remaining between them. Germline V gives CDR1 MNHEY, CDR2 SMNVEV (reference sequence). About this clonotype itself: Its specificity is unknown.

Via MiXCR, TCRdb re-called the RACE reads, giving one row per CDR3 protein. The data hold roughly 100,000 distinct CDR3 sequences, with under 35% observed a single time. As to time point: patch test 3, about 24 weeks after DPC sensitization. Treatment defined: therapeutic diphenylcyclopropenone sensitization with weekly scalp DPC. The material was whole blood, obtained in connection with sensitization to the hapten diphenylcyclopropenone (DPC). The chain joins TRBV27 to TRBJ2-4; D remains unclear. This receptor was taken from a man aged 40-50 years with alopecia areata. Some clones in this sample may be carry-over from other donors' samples. The CDR3 spells CASSPTRSILKNIQYF. DNA of the CDR3: TGTGCCAGCAGCCCAACCAGGAGTATACTTAAAAACATTCAGTACTTC.